A selection of T cell receptor beta chains follows, all from one sample in a study of T cell changes during pregnancy in multiple sclerosis. Sequenced by immunoSEQ multiplex PCR; TCRdb stores in-frame clones only, minus some. The sample has tens of thousands of clones; more than 85% are singletons. The sample in question was peripheral blood, obtained in the third trimester of pregnancy. These receptors all come from a female donor in good health, enrolled as a control in a pregnancy study. Each CDR3 is given with its conserved first and last residue. The D gene is left open where the match is weak. Clone size, where shown, is once, few, many, or a class for clones that have expanded.

TRBJ2-1	TRBV6-1	NA	TRBD1	CASSEAAGTGGNEQFF	TGTGCCAGCAGTGAAGCCGCCGGGACAGGGGGCAATGAGCAGTTCTTC
TRBJ2-5	TRBV14	NA	TRBD2	CASSQALAGGETQYF	TGTGCCAGCAGCCAAGCGTTAGCGGGGGGAGAGACCCAGTACTTC
TRBJ2-1	TRBV7-9	NA	NA	CASSLAANEQFF	TGTGCCAGCAGCTTAGCGGCCAATGAGCAGTTCTTC
TRBJ2-7	TRBV11-3	NA	NA	CASSSAGSYEQYF	TGTGCCAGCAGCTCGGCGGGCTCCTACGAGCAGTACTTC
TRBJ2-1	TRBV19	NA	TRBD2	CASSRGTSGSVWYNEQFF	TGTGCCAGTAGTAGAGGGACTAGCGGGAGTGTATGGTACAATGAGCAGTTCTTC
TRBJ2-3	TRBV13	NA	NA	CASSLRRASTDTQYF	TGTGCCAGCAGCTTAAGGCGGGCTAGCACAGATACGCAGTATTTT
TRBJ1-2	TRBV6-5	NA	TRBD1	CASTVQGDYGYTF	TGTGCCAGCACGGTCCAGGGGGATTATGGCTACACCTTC
TRBJ2-7	TRBV6-5	NA	NA	CASSYSQARNEQYF	TGTGCCAGCAGTTACTCGCAGGCTCGGAACGAGCAGTACTTC
TRBJ2-7	TRBV7-8	NA	NA	CASSLDTLYEQYF	TGTGCCAGCAGCTTAGACACCCTCTACGAGCAGTACTTC
TRBJ1-2	TRBV29-1	NA	TRBD1	CSVSGQGKRDGYTF	TGCAGCGTTTCCGGACAGGGAAAGAGAGATGGCTACACCTTC
TRBJ2-4	TRBV5-6	NA	TRBD1	CASFQAGQGAVPKNIQYF	TGTGCCAGCTTCCAAGCGGGACAGGGGGCGGTACCCAAAAACATTCAGTACTTC
TRBJ1-2	TRBV19	NA	NA	CASSTSGSDGYTF	TGTGCCAGTAGTACCTCCGGGTCGGATGGCTACACCTTC
TRBJ1-1	TRBV6-6	NA	TRBD1	CASRTGGFGTEAFF	TGTGCCAGCAGGACAGGGGGGTTCGGCACTGAAGCTTTCTTT
TRBJ2-7	TRBV5-4	NA	TRBD2	CASSSSGTSYEQYF	TGTGCCAGCAGCTCGTCCGGGACTAGCTACGAGCAGTACTTC
TRBJ2-1	TRBV5-4	NA	NA	CASSDRDFLYNEQFF	TGTGCCAGCAGCGACCGGGACTTCCTTTACAATGAGCAGTTCTTC
TRBJ1-2	TRBV7-2	NA	NA	CASSLPRADNYGYTF	TGTGCCAGCAGCTTGCCTCGAGCGGATAACTATGGCTACACCTTC
TRBJ1-1	TRBV19	NA	TRBD1	CASSNQGQENTEAFF	TGTGCCAGTAGTAACCAAGGACAGGAGAACACTGAAGCTTTCTTT
TRBJ2-3	TRBV4-3	NA	NA	CASSQENSVKDTQYF	TGCGCCAGCAGCCAAGAGAATAGCGTCAAGGATACGCAGTATTTT
TRBJ1-5	TRBV12-5	NA	TRBD1	CASDSDREGQPQHF	TGTGCTAGTGACTCGGACAGGGAGGGTCAGCCCCAGCATTTT
TRBJ1-2	TRBV6-5	NA	TRBD1	CASSYSQGVLRGYTF	TGTGCCAGCAGTTACAGTCAGGGGGTTCTTAGGGGCTACACCTTC
TRBJ1-1	TRBV13	NA	NA	CASSQVMAPEAFF	TGTGCCAGCAGCCAAGTAATGGCCCCTGAAGCTTTCTTT
TRBJ1-2	TRBV2	NA	TRBD1	CASSAGTGGLSGYTF	TGTGCCAGCAGTGCCGGGACAGGGGGCTTGTCTGGCTACACCTTC
TRBJ1-2	TRBV7-6	NA	NA	CASSSGYGYTF	TGTGCCAGCAGCTCAGGCTATGGCTACACCTTC
TRBJ2-3	TRBV5-1	NA	TRBD2	CASSKREGGTDTQYF	TGCGCCAGCAGCAAGCGGGAGGGTGGCACAGATACGCAGTATTTT
TRBJ1-4	TRBV5-3	few	NA	CARSTDIATNEKLFF	TGTGCCAGAAGCACGGACATTGCAACTAATGAAAAACTGTTTTTT
TRBJ1-1	TRBV5-1	NA	TRBD1	CASSLVGQGVTEAFF	TGCGCCAGCAGCTTGGTGGGCCAGGGGGTGACTGAAGCTTTCTTT
TRBJ1-6	TRBV7-6	NA	NA	CASSLSVSPLHF	TGTGCCAGCAGCTTATCCGTGTCTCCCCTCCACTTT
TRBJ1-3	TRBV6-5	once	NA	CASTSLGVSGNTIYF	TGTGCCAGCACCTCCCTCGGGGTCTCTGGAAACACCATATATTTT
TRBJ2-3	TRBV19	NA	TRBD2	CASSRTSGGASTDTQYF	TGTGCCAGTAGTAGGACTAGCGGGGGGGCTAGCACAGATACGCAGTATTTT
TRBJ1-4	TRBV7-9	NA	NA	CASSLTGTTNEKLFF	TGTGCCAGCAGCTTAACAGGGACAACTAATGAAAAACTGTTTTTT
TRBJ2-7	TRBV7-3	once	TRBD2	CASSPGGGAFHEQYF	TGTGCCAGCAGCCCCGGCGGGGGGGCATTCCACGAGCAGTACTTC
TRBJ1-2	TRBV9	NA	TRBD1	CASRFQGAGGYTF	TGTGCCAGCAGATTCCAGGGGGCGGGTGGCTACACCTTC
TRBJ2-7	TRBV28	NA	TRBD2	CASSLSSSGRKGEQYF	TGTGCCAGCAGTTTATCGAGTAGCGGGAGAAAGGGCGAGCAGTACTTC
TRBJ1-2	TRBV6-1	NA	TRBD1	CASSLGTGGLYGYTF	TGTGCCAGCAGTCTTGGGACAGGGGGCCTCTATGGCTACACCTTC
TRBJ2-5	TRBV27	NA	NA	CASSSMDRRETQYF	TGTGCCAGCAGTTCGATGGACAGAAGGGAGACCCAGTACTTC
TRBJ2-3	TRBV9	NA	NA	CASSVRSSLATDTQYF	TGTGCCAGCAGCGTCAGATCCTCGCTAGCCACAGATACGCAGTATTTT
TRBJ2-5	TRBV10-2	NA	TRBD2	CASSGASGGRETQYF	TGCGCCAGCAGTGGGGCTAGCGGGGGGCGGGAGACCCAGTACTTC
TRBJ1-2	TRBV27	NA	TRBD1	CASSPRDSYGYTF	TGTGCCAGCAGTCCGCGGGACAGTTATGGCTACACCTTC
TRBJ1-4	TRBV7-2	NA	TRBD1	CASSPEGAPNEKLFF	TGTGCCAGCAGCCCCGAGGGGGCCCCTAATGAAAAACTGTTTTTT